A selection of T cell receptor beta chains follows, all from one sample in a study of T cell responses to AZD1222 COVID-19 vaccine. Sequencing was performed with immunoSEQ multiplex PCR; in TCRdb, only in-frame clones are kept and a portion is missing. The table shows approximately 80,000 clones, with 70% to 90% occurring only once. The sequencing here drew on peripheral blood, taken 28 days after the second AZD1222 dose. Every receptor here comes from an adult who received the AZD1222 COVID-19 vaccine. Both conserved end residues are trimmed from each CDR3. Size tells how often a clone was seen (once, few, many) or the class of an expanded clone, and some rows leave it out.

CDR3,V,J,size,length
ASSQADSTRF,TRBV3-1/TRBV3-2,TRBJ1-1,NA,10
ASSVAAEGKLF,TRBV9,TRBJ1-4,NA,11
ASSSNGGTPQH,TRBV6-5,TRBJ1-5,NA,11
ASSLVQFPSYEQY,TRBV28,TRBJ2-7,few,13
ASSHTPGYEQY,TRBV3-1/TRBV3-2,TRBJ2-7,NA,11
ASSLQGQQPQH,TRBV5-6,TRBJ1-5,NA,11
ASSFRGLGLDTQY,TRBV11-3,TRBJ2-3,NA,13
ATIGADSYYGYT,TRBV28,TRBJ1-2,few,12
ASSKQLNQPQH,TRBV19,TRBJ1-5,NA,11
ASSLAGQRNTGELF,TRBV7-9,TRBJ2-2,NA,14
ASSRSMNTEAF,TRBV7-2,TRBJ1-1,NA,11
AGSYGVAKNIQY,TRBV6-5,TRBJ2-4,NA,12
ASRTSESSYEQY,TRBV19,TRBJ2-7,NA,12
ASSASTGGVKETQY,TRBV9,TRBJ2-5,NA,14
ASSPDLGVNEKLF,TRBV18,TRBJ1-4,once,13
ASSLYGGDNSPLH,TRBV7-3,TRBJ1-6,NA,13
ASSVGSGRATGELF,TRBV9,TRBJ2-2,NA,14
ATSDLIFQGGTDTQY,TRBV24-1,TRBJ2-3,NA,15
ASSGPGQGVSSPLH,TRBV9,TRBJ1-6,NA,14
ASSVVSSGKYEQY,TRBV9,TRBJ2-7,NA,13
ASKTTSGGVVDTQY,TRBV7-2,TRBJ2-3,NA,14
ASSIGQGLSYEQY,TRBV19,TRBJ2-7,NA,13
ASSHNTEAF,TRBV28,TRBJ1-1,NA,9
ASSRGTSGQETQY,TRBV4-3,TRBJ2-5,NA,13
ASSQALPPNQPQH,TRBV4-2,TRBJ1-5,NA,13
ASRGTGYTEAF,TRBV6-5,TRBJ1-1,NA,11
ASSHLSAGTGAGELF,TRBV4-3,TRBJ2-2,few,15
ATSRGSGRAQNEQF,TRBV15,TRBJ2-1,NA,14
ASIQGTSGGYEQF,TRBV6-6,TRBJ2-1,few,13
ASSSAARLGYEQY,TRBV7-2,TRBJ2-7,NA,13
ASSEGGAKTEAF,TRBV2,TRBJ1-1,NA,12
ASSGQENTEAF,TRBV10-2,TRBJ1-1,once,11
ASSPPRGAENYGYT,TRBV28,TRBJ1-2,NA,14
ASSKSGNSYNEQF,TRBV28,TRBJ2-1,NA,13
ASSRGIGEFTDTQY,TRBV2,TRBJ2-3,NA,14
ASGREGETQY,TRBV5-1,TRBJ2-5,NA,10
AISEGQGATGNTIY,TRBV10-3,TRBJ1-3,NA,14
ASSQERGRDTEAF,TRBV4-3,TRBJ1-1,once,13
ASSQSHPWRFYGYT,TRBV3-1/TRBV3-2,TRBJ1-2,NA,14
ASSQLNEQF,TRBV3-1/TRBV3-2,TRBJ2-1,few,9
ASSQEQYNEQF,TRBV4-3,TRBJ2-1,medium-sized,11
ASSPTGANSPLH,TRBV18,TRBJ1-6,NA,12
ASSEGLANYGYT,TRBV5-4,TRBJ1-2,NA,12
ASSFRGLTGANVLT,TRBV28,TRBJ2-6,NA,14
ASSLSTDVETQY,TRBV6-5,TRBJ2-5,NA,12
ASSEEGLAGANEQF,TRBV2,TRBJ2-1,many,14
ASSSEQAGSGNTIY,TRBV7-2,TRBJ1-3,NA,14
ATSEGSGGNADTQY,TRBV24-1,TRBJ2-3,NA,14
ASSSDSNQPQH,TRBV6-5,TRBJ1-5,NA,11
ASSPNPRVGSNEKLF,TRBV28,TRBJ1-4,many,15
ASSGSGTPDEQY,TRBV18,TRBJ2-7,NA,12
ASSQVLAGRQGNTGELF,TRBV4-3,TRBJ2-2,NA,17
ASSLERGVTADTQY,TRBV5-4,TRBJ2-3,NA,14
AAQTGGELF,TRBV10-3,TRBJ2-2,few,9
ASARGPAGESLSYEQY,TRBV5-4,TRBJ2-7,NA,16
AWSPRGGLQETQY,TRBV30,TRBJ2-5,NA,13
ASSKPGTVETQY,TRBV6-6,TRBJ2-5,medium-sized,12